This T cell receptor beta chain was profiled in a study of blood T cell repertoires in COVID-19. Clones were read by immunoSEQ multiplex PCR, and TCRdb kept only the in-frame ones, dropping some. The table has a few hundred thousand clones, nearly 90% seen once; the top ten hold approximately 5.4%. V lost 6 bases and J lost 0, with 9 bases in between. From germline, CDR1 is SNHLY and CDR2 FYNNEI. This CDR3 has 15 residues. The receptor comes from a woman in her 30s who had recovered from COVID-19. The chain carries TRBV2 and TRBJ1-6; D might be TRBD1 (5 bases). Specimen: PBMCs or T cells enriched from blood (not recorded which). DNA of the CDR3: TGTGCCAGCAGCCGACAGAGCTCCTATAATTCACCCCTCCACTTT. Encoded protein: CASSRQSSYNSPLHF.